Listed below are T cell receptor beta chains from one sample, sequenced in a study of blood T cell repertoires in COVID-19. Method: immunoSEQ multiplex PCR; TCRdb's copy keeps in-frame clones and lacks some. The sample shows around 170,000 clones, around nine tenths of them seen only once. Sequenced material: peripheral blood. These receptors were taken from a man in his 60s with COVID-19, enrolled during active disease. CDR3s include the opening cysteine and the closing phenylalanine or tryptophan. The D gene is left open where the match is weak. Not all rows give a size; the values are once, few, many and, for expanded clones, a class.

>TRBD1|TRBV2|TRBJ1-3|NA
CASSPDRGSGNTIYF
TGTGCCAGCAGTCCCGACAGGGGCTCTGGAAACACCATATATTTT
>TRBD2|TRBV18|TRBJ2-1|NA
CASSPPGTSGTREQFF
TGTGCCAGCTCACCACCCGGGACTAGCGGGACCAGAGAGCAGTTCTTC
>NA|TRBV19|TRBJ1-1|NA
CASSDRDIGNTEAFF
TGTGCCAGTAGTGACCGGGACATAGGGAACACTGAAGCTTTCTTT
>TRBD2|TRBV3-1/TRBV3-2|TRBJ2-7|NA
CASSQGLAGVTYEQYF
TGTGCCAGCAGCCAAGGACTAGCGGGGGTGACCTACGAGCAGTACTTC
>NA|TRBV28|TRBJ1-1|NA
CASPRGGWTEAFF
TGTGCCAGCCCCCGGGGGGGTTGGACTGAAGCTTTCTTT
>TRBD1|TRBV6-5|TRBJ1-1|few
CASRVQGARTEAFF
TGTGCCAGCAGGGTACAGGGGGCCAGGACTGAAGCTTTCTTT
>NA|TRBV5-6|TRBJ1-1|NA
CASTSLRETEAFF
TGTGCCAGCACTTCACTTCGGGAGACTGAAGCTTTCTTT
>TRBD1|TRBV2|TRBJ1-2|NA
CASSRDSPVYGYTF
TGTGCCAGCAGTCGGGACAGCCCAGTCTATGGCTACACCTTC
>NA|TRBV15|TRBJ1-1|NA
CATSSTRAGEAFF
TGTGCCACCAGCAGTACTCGAGCGGGTGAAGCTTTCTTT
>TRBD2|TRBV5-1|TRBJ2-7|once
CASSAGDSYEQYF
TGCGCCAGCAGCGCGGGGGACTCCTACGAGCAGTACTTC
>TRBD1|TRBV27|TRBJ2-7|NA
CASTERRDRVSEQYF
TGTGCCAGCACCGAACGCCGGGACAGGGTGTCCGAGCAGTACTTC
>NA|TRBV19|TRBJ1-5|NA
CATTSRSGGNQPQHF
TGTGCAACAACCTCGCGATCAGGGGGCAATCAGCCCCAGCATTTT
>TRBD1|TRBV4-3|TRBJ1-5|NA
CASSQGQGDLTQPQHF
TGCGCCAGCAGCCAAGGACAGGGGGACCTCACTCAGCCCCAGCATTTT
>NA|TRBV6-1|TRBJ1-2|NA
CASSDGVRGYTF
TGTGCCAGCAGTGACGGGGTAAGGGGCTACACCTTC
>NA|TRBV27|TRBJ1-2|NA
CASSPGGKAHGYTF
TGTGCCAGCAGCCCCGGGGGTAAGGCCCACGGCTACACCTTC
>NA|TRBV19|TRBJ1-2|NA
CASSPRSGGGRYGYTF
TGTGCCAGTAGCCCCCGGTCGGGGGGAGGGCGCTATGGCTACACCTTC
>TRBD2|TRBV4-1|TRBJ2-7|NA
CASSQGTSGAYEQYF
TGCGCCAGCAGCCAAGGGACTAGCGGAGCCTACGAGCAGTACTTC
>NA|TRBV7-2|TRBJ1-5|NA
CASSLEERVGNQPQHF
TGTGCCAGCAGCTTAGAGGAGAGGGTGGGCAATCAGCCCCAGCATTTT
>TRBD1|TRBV11-3|TRBJ1-2|NA
CASSPETGNYGYTF
TGTGCCAGCAGCCCGGAGACAGGGAACTATGGCTACACCTTC
>NA|TRBV3-1/TRBV3-2|TRBJ2-2|few
CASSQDVGVTGELFF
TGTGCCAGCAGCCAAGATGTCGGGGTTACCGGGGAGCTGTTTTTT